The 26 T cell receptor beta chains in this list originate from one sample, sequenced in a study of cytomegalovirus exposure and HLA in healthy donors. The PCR used 60 Vbeta and 13 Jbeta primers. Measured with immunoSEQ multiplex PCR; TCRdb has only the in-frame clones, and not every one. The table has some 160,000 clones, 75% to 90% seen once. The sample consisted of PBMCs. These TCRs come from a woman aged 18 to 35 in good health and CMV-seronegative.

This chain uses TRBV7-9 with TRBJ1-4; tentative D call: TRBD1 (5 bases). This CDR3 contains 15 residues. Per germline, CDR1 SEHNR and CDR2 FQNEAQ (reference sequence). The ends were cut back, 1 base at V and 7 bases at J, with 13 bases in the middle. The CDR3 sequence is CASSLGGRASEKLFF. The DNA for the CDR3 is TGTGCCAGCAGCTTAGGTGGCAGGGCGAGTGAAAAACTGTTTTTT.

The chain employs TRBV6-5 and TRBJ1-1; 10 nucleotides line up with TRBD1. CDR3 size: 15 residues. Germline V gene lookup returns CDR1 MNHEY and CDR2 SVGAGI. Trimming removed 4 bases from V and 4 bases from J; junction bases left unmatched: 6. The CDR3 region has the DNA TGTGCCAGCAGTTTTACCCGGACAGGGGGCACTGAAGCTTTCTTT. Its protein product is CASSFTRTGGTEAFF.

The chain uses TRBV5-3 and TRBJ1-4, with 9 nucleotides matching TRBD1. TRBV5-3 is identified as an open reading frame with a role that is uncertain. CDR3 length: 11 residues. V shed 10 bases and J 8 bases; nucleotides not matched to a gene: 3. CDR3 sequence reads: CAPDRGEKLFF. The CDR3 DNA follows: TGTGCCCCCGACAGGGGGGAAAAACTGTTTTTT.

V gene TRBV6-1 combines with J gene TRBJ1-4, with D maybe TRBD1 (6 bases). CDR1 is MNHNS, CDR2 SASEGT, per germline. This CDR3 is built from 15 residues. V was cut by 8 bases and J by 8 bases, with 21 bases left in between. The CDR3 reads CASLEIQGRKEKLFF. The CDR3 DNA follows: TGTGCCAGCCTAGAGATACAGGGAAGGAAGGAAAAACTGTTTTTT.

The CDR3 bases are TGCGCCAGCAGCTTGGGTGGGACAGGCGTCTACGAGCAGTACTTC. Encoded protein: CASSLGGTGVYEQYF. The chain carries TRBV5-1 and TRBJ2-7, with 8 bases that match TRBD1. The CDR3 loop spans 15 amino acids. J gave up 3 bases and V 0 bases, and 5 bases lay outside the gene matches. CDR1 is SGHRS, CDR2 YFSETQ, per germline.

This sequence joins TRBV27 and TRBJ2-7; 7 nucleotides line up with TRBD1. With V trimmed by 7 bases and J by 2 bases, 11 bases remained unmatched. The CDR3 length is 15 residues. CDR1 is MNHEY and CDR2 is SMNVEV in the germline V gene (reference sequence). CDR3 protein: CASIPDRARTYEQYF. CDR3 coding DNA: TGTGCCAGCATTCCCGACAGGGCCCGTACCTACGAGCAGTACTTC.

This chain uses TRBV9 with TRBJ1-2; 11 bases match TRBD1. The CDR3 totals 17 residues. CDR1 is SGDLS and CDR2 is YYNGEE in the germline V gene. Losses at the gene ends were 3 bases for V and 5 bases for J; bases not matched to a gene: 12. The CDR3 reads CASSGGFGQGARYGYTF. The CDR3 DNA reads as TGTGCCAGCAGCGGGGGATTTGGACAGGGGGCGAGGTATGGCTACACCTTC.

V and J are TRBV4-1 and TRBJ1-1; no clear D gene. The CDR3 loop spans 15 amino acids. Trimming stripped 1 base from V and 1 base from J, with 10 bases between. Germline V gene lookup returns CDR1 MGHRA and CDR2 YSYEKL. CDR3 amino acids: CASSQGYLSNTEAFF. CDR3 nucleotide sequence: TGCGCCAGCAGCCAAGGTTATTTATCGAACACTGAAGCTTTCTTT.

The chain uses TRBV6-5 and TRBJ1-4; the D is unclear. The germline V gene encodes CDR1 MNHEY and CDR2 SVGAGI. With 4 bases removed from V and 4 bases from J, the gap between germline ends came to 10 bases. This CDR3 spans 14 amino acids. CDR3: CASSSGLRNEKLFF. The CDR3 DNA reads as TGTGCCAGCAGTTCAGGACTGCGTAATGAAAAACTGTTTTTT.

This chain links TRBV5-1 with TRBJ2-2; D perhaps matches TRBD2 (7 bases). The CDR3 contains 18 residues. The V gene's germline CDR1 is SGHRS and CDR2 YFSETQ. V shed 3 bases and J shed 0 bases, with 18 bases lying between them. This chain's CDR3 is CASSWPGGTIPNTGELFF. CDR3 DNA: TGCGCCAGCAGCTGGCCGGGGGGCACTATACCGAACACCGGGGAGCTGTTTTTT.

This chain uses TRBV7-3 with TRBJ1-1; 7 positions agree with TRBD1. The germline CDR1 and CDR2 sequences are SGHTA and FQGTGA. The trim removed 5 bases at V and 1 base at J, leaving 7 bases unmatched. The CDR3 contains 15 residues. The CDR3 protein is CASSPQTGRNTEAFF. CDR3 nucleotide sequence: TGTGCCAGCAGCCCACAGACAGGGAGGAACACTGAAGCTTTCTTT.

The chain joins TRBV5-1 to TRBJ2-5; tentatively, D is TRBD1 (5 bases). Trimming removed 7 bases at V and 3 bases at J, with 16 bases between. Per germline, CDR1 SGHRS and CDR2 YFSETQ. The CDR3 is 14 residues long. The CDR3 region is CASSPGSGKETQYF. CDR3 nucleotide sequence: TGCGCCAGCTCCCCTGGTTCAGGGAAAGAGACCCAGTACTTC.

This rearrangement joins TRBV18 to TRBJ2-1; D may be TRBD2 (5 bases). With 5 bases removed from V and 2 bases from J, the gap between germline ends came to 16 bases. The germline V gene encodes CDR1 KGHSH and CDR2 LQKENI. The CDR3 consists of 16 residues. The DNA of the CDR3 is TGTGCCAGCTCAAGCTTGCCGGGGTCCACCTACAATGAGCAGTTCTTC. Translated, it gives CASSSLPGSTYNEQFF. The full variable domain, rest sourced from reference TRBV18 and TRBJ2-1, is NAGVMQNPRHLVRRRGQEARLRCSPMKGHSHVYWYRQLPEEGLKFMVYLQKENIIDESGMPKERFSAEFPKEGPSILRIQQVVRGDSAAYFCASSSLPGSTYNEQFFGPGTRLTVL.

The chain's CDR3 is CASSYWGGTYNEQFF. The CDR3 nucleotides read TGTGCCAGCAGTTACTGGGGGGGCACCTACAATGAGCAGTTCTTC. This chain links TRBV6-5 with TRBJ2-1; D possibly corresponds to TRBD2 (7 bases). CDR1 and CDR2 (germline): MNHEY, SVGAGI. The CDR3 has 15 amino acids. V was clipped by 1 base and J by 2 bases, with 9 bases between them.

V gene TRBV6-1 combines with J gene TRBJ1-2; D possibly corresponds to TRBD1 (5 bases). The V end was cut by 1 base, the J end by 6 bases, with 15 bases between. Germline CDR1 MNHNS, CDR2 SASEGT. This CDR3 is 15 amino acids long. CDR3 in DNA: TGTGCCAGCAGTGAAGTGGGGGGGTCGGGACATGGCTACACCTTC. Amino acid sequence: CASSEVGGSGHGYTF.

This clone was seen only once. The J gene is TRBJ2-5, the V gene TRBV13; D remains unclear. Trimming took 4 bases from V and 1 from J, leaving 7 bases between them. This CDR3 contains 13 residues. Germline CDR1 reads PRHDT; CDR2 reads FYEKMQ (reference sequence). CDR3 residues: CASSSATQETQYF. In nucleotides, the CDR3 is TGTGCCAGCAGCTCAGCGACCCAAGAGACCCAGTACTTC.

The V and J genes are TRBV27 and TRBJ2-7; 8 nucleotides align to TRBD2. V shed 2 bases and J 3 bases; nucleotides not matched to a gene: 3. The CDR3 totals 14 residues. Germline V gene lookup returns CDR1 MNHEY and CDR2 SMNVEV (reference sequence). The CDR3 DNA is TGTGCCAGCAGTTTAGTAGCGGGGATCTACGAGCAGTACTTC. Translating it yields CASSLVAGIYEQYF.

The rearrangement uses TRBV29-1 and TRBJ2-2, with 8 positions matching TRBD1. V lost 5 bases, J lost 5 bases, and 7 bases stayed unmatched. The CDR3 has 14 amino acids. In germline, CDR1 is SQVTM, CDR2 ANQGSEA. The CDR3 spells CSVTRQGLTGELFF. For the CDR3, the DNA is TGCAGCGTTACGAGACAGGGGCTGACCGGGGAGCTGTTTTTT.

The V and J genes are TRBV5-1 and TRBJ1-6; D may be TRBD1 (6 bases). Trimming took off 0 bases at V and 12 bases at J, with 22 bases between the two ends. Germline V gene data show CDR1 as SGHRS and CDR2 as YFSETQ. CDR3 length: 17 residues. The CDR3 DNA reads as TGCGCCAGCAGCTTGGGCGTACAGGGAGTTGACAAAGGACCCCTCCACTTT. Amino acid sequence: CASSLGVQGVDKGPLHF. The entire variable domain, with the rest obtained from reference TRBV5-1 and TRBJ1-6, is as follows: KAGVTQTPRYLIKTRGQQVTLSCSPISGHRSVSWYQQTPGQGLQFLFEYFSETQRNKGNFPGRFSGRQFSNSRSEMNVSTLELGDSALYLCASSLGVQGVDKGPLHFGNGTRLTVT.

The gene calls are TRBV7-8 and TRBJ1-1; perhaps TRBD1 as D (5 bases). Per germline, CDR1 SGHVS and CDR2 FQNEAQ. Trimming cost V 2 bases and J 10 bases, with 11 bases left between them. The CDR3 loop spans 12 amino acids. As DNA, the CDR3 is TGTGCCAGCAGCTTAATCGGGCAGGGAGCTTTCTTT. As protein: CASSLIGQGAFF.

V usage is TRBV28 and J usage is TRBJ1-2; 7 positions agree with TRBD1. Germline V CDR1 and CDR2: MDHEN, SYDVKM. The CDR3 has 14 amino acids. Unmatched junction bases numbered 10, after V lost 5 bases and J lost 7 bases. This CDR3 is CASSSTGTDLGYTF. In DNA, the CDR3 is TGTGCCAGCAGTAGTACCGGGACAGACCTTGGCTACACCTTC.

The chain has TRBV7-3 and TRBJ1-1; a weak D match, TRBD1 (5 bases). There are 13 residues in the CDR3. Trimming left V 0 bases short and J 10 bases short, with 12 bases between. Germline CDR1 and CDR2: SGHTA and FQGTGA. The CDR3 DNA reads TGTGCCAGCAGCTTAACGGGGGGAGGGGCAGCTTTCTTT. It yields the protein CASSLTGGGAAFF.

V gene TRBV29-1 combines with J gene TRBJ1-1; weak D call: TRBD1 (5 bases). The germline CDR1 and CDR2 sequences are SQVTM and ANQGSEA. V lost 3 bases and J 1 base, leaving 6 bases between the germline ends. The CDR3 covers 12 residues. CDR3 nucleotides: TGCAGCGTTGACAGGGCGAACACTGAAGCTTTCTTT. It yields the protein CSVDRANTEAFF.

The chain joins TRBV5-8 to TRBJ2-7; D is possibly TRBD2 (5 bases). Trimming left V 3 bases short and J 2 bases short, with 6 bases between. Germline values: CDR1 SGHTS, CDR2 YDEGEE. The CDR3 length is 12 residues. The CDR3 reads CASSWGAYEQYF. CDR3 DNA sequence: TGTGCCAGCAGCTGGGGAGCCTACGAGCAGTACTTC.

The gene calls are TRBV18 and TRBJ1-2, with unresolved D. The CDR3 has 15 residues. Trimming took 3 bases from V and 4 from J, leaving 15 bases between them. Germline V gene data show CDR1 as KGHSH and CDR2 as LQKENI. This CDR3 reads CASSPTGNFGYGYTF. CDR3 nucleotide sequence: TGTGCCAGCTCACCGACGGGGAATTTCGGCTATGGCTACACCTTC.

J is TRBJ2-1 and V is TRBV9; TRBD2 agrees at 10 bases. CDR3 size: 14 residues. With V trimmed by 3 bases and J by 9 bases, 6 bases remained unmatched. Germline V gene lookup returns CDR1 SGDLS and CDR2 YYNGEE. The CDR3 DNA sequence: TGTGCCAGCAGCGGGAGCGGGGGGGCCGGTGAGCAGTTCTTC. Amino acid sequence: CASSGSGGAGEQFF.